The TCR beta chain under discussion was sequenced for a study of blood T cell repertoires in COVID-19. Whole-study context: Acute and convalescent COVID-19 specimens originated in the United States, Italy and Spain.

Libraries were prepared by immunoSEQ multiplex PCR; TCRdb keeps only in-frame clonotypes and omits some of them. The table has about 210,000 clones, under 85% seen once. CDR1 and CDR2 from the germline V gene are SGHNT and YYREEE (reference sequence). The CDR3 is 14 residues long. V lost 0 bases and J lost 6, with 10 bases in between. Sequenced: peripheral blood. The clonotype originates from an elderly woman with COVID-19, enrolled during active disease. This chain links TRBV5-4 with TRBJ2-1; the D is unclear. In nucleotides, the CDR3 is TGTGCCAGCAGCTTGGCCGAGTTATCCAATGAGCAGTTCTTC. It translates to CASSLAELSNEQFF.